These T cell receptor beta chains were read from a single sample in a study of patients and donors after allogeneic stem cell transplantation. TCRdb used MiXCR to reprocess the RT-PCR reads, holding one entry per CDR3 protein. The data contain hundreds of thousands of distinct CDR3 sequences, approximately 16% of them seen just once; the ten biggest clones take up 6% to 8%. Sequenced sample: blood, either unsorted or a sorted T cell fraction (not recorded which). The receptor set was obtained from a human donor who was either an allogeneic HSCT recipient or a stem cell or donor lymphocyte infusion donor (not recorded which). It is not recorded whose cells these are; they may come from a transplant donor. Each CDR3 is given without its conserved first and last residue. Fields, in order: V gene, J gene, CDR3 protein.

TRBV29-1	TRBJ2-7	SGGQGYTYEQY
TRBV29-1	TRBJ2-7	SALTGTLSYEQY
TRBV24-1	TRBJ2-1	ATSDSPRNEQF
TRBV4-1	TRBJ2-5	ASSQAGGPETQY
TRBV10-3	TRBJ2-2	AISEQVGGHGELF
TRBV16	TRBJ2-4	ASSQFQGNIQY
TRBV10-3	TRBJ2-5	AISPLAGLQETQY
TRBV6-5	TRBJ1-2	ASSYGGQNYGYT
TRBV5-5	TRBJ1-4	ASSPRYEKLF
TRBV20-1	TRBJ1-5	SAMLGLSNQPQH
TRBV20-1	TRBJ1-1	SARASTEAF
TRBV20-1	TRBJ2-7	SATTGGDPYEQY
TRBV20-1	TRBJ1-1	SARGQGMNTEAF
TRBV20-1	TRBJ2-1	SAGGGEGQF
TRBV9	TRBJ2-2	ASRGAGGSGELF
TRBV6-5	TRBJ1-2	ASSGAVT
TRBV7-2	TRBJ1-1	ASSPRGANTEAF
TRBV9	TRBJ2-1	ASSALGPSSNEQF
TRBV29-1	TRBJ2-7	SVAISDEQY
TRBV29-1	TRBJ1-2	SSFQGVNYGYT
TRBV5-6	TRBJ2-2	ASTRFTGELF
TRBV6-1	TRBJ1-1	ASRTRGRGRTEAF
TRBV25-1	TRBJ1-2	ASSEWDNYGYT
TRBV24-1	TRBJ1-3	ATSDTRQGSGNTIY
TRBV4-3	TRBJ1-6	ASSPTGTGGHSPLH
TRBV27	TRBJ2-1	ASSVSGRAYNEQF
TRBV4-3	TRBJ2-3	ASSQDSTDTQY
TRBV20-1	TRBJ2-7	SARGRRQLSTYEQY
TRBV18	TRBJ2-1	ASSLNGRSYNEQF
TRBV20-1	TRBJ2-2	SASGLVGGELF
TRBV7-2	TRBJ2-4	ASTGGAKNIQY
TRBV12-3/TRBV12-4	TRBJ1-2	ASSRDRGYGYT
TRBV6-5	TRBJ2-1	ASSFGTLVGNEQF
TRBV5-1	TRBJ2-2	ASSKGTGANTGELF
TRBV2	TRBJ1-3	ASSEKKGPSGNTIY
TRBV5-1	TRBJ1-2	ASSRFRDRDGYT
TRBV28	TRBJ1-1	ASSLSTREVLNPLNTEAF
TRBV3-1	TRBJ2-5	ASSQDGAGHQETQY
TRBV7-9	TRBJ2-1	ASSYQRGAYYNEQF
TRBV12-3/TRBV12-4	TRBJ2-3	ASSQGTVTQY
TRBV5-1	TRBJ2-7	ASSSQTSGGARASH
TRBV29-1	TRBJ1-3	SVEVGARSGNTIY
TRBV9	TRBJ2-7	ASSDVVGIPGLTYEQY
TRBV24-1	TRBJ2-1	ATSDLEGSYNEQF
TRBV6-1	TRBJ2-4	ASHVGASGGKGAKNIQY
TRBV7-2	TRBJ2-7	ASSFRDRATYEQY
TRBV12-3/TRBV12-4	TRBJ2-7	ASSLGLAVTYEQY
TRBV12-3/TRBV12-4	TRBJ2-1	ASSLALGDRGVYEQF
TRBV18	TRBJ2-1	ASSPIDSTYNEQF
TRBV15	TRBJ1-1	ATSRDSPLPGTEAF
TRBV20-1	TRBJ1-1	SAREWEGSTEAF
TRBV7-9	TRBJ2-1	ASSPVGTSNNEQF
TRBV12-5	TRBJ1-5	ASGLEGLSNQPQH
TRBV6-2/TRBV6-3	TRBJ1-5	ASSQTLWGPGGNQPQH
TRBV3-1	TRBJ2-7	ASSQDRTAGPRYEQY
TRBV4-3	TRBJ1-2	ASSQETGYGYT